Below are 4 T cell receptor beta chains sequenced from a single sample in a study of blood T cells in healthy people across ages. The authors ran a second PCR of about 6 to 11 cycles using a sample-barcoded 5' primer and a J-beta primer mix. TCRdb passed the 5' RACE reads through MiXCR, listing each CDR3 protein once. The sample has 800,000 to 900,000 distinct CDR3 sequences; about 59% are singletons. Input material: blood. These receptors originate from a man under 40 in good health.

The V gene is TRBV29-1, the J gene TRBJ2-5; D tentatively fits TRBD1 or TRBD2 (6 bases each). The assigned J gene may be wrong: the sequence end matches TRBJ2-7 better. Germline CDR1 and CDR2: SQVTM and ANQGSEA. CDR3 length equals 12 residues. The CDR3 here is CSVDAEGGEQYF. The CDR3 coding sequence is TGCAGCGTTGATGCCGAGGGGGGCGAGCAGTACTTC.

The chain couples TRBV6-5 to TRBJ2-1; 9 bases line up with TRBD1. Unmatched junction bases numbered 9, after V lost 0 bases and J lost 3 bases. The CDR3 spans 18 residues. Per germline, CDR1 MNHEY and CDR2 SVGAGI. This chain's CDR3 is CASSYSIGTGLIYNEQFF. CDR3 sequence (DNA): TGTGCCAGCAGTTACTCGATTGGGACAGGGCTTATCTACAATGAGCAGTTCTTC.

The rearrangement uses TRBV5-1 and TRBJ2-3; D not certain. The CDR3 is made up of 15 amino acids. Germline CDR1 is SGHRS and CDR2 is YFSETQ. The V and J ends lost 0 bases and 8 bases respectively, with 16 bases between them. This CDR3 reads CASSLGVKPAGTQYF. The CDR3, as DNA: TGCGCCAGCAGCTTGGGTGTAAAGCCAGCAGGTACGCAGTATTTT.

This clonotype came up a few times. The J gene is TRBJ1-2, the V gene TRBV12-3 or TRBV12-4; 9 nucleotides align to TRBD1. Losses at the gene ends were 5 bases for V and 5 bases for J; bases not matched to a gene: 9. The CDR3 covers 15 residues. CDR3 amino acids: CASSAAGTGSYGYTF. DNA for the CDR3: TGTGCCAGCAGTGCCGCCGGGACAGGGTCTTATGGCTACACCTTC.